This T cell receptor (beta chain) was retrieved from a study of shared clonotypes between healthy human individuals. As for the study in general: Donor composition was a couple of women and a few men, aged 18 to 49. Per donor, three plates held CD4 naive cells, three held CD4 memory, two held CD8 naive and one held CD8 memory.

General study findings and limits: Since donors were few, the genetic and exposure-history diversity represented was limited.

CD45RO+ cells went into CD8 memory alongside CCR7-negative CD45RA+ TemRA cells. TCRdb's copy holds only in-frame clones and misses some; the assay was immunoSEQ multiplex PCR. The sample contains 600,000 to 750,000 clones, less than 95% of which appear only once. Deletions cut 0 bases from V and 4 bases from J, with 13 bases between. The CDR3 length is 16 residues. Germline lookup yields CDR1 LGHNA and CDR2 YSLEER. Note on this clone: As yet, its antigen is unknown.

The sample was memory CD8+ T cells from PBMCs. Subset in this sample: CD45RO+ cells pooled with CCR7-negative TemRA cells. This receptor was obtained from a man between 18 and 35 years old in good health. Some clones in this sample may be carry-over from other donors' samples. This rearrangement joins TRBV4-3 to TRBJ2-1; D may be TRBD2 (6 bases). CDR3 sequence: CASSQDIADLYNEQFF. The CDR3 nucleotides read TGCGCCAGCAGCCAAGATATAGCGGATTTATACAATGAGCAGTTCTTC.